These 7 T cell receptor beta chains came from one sample sequenced in a study of naive and memory T cell subsets. TCR cDNA received a 3' ligated oligonucleotide that carried a UMI. The SP2 primer and nested alpha and beta constant region primers amplified ligated cDNA in four rounds. TCRdb used MiXCR to reprocess the 5' RACE reads, holding one entry per CDR3 protein. The sample yields 55,000 to 65,000 distinct CDR3 sequences, approximately 8.5% seen once. These TCRs come from a female donor in good health.

Turning to this clonotype: The CDR3 does not close with the conserved phenylalanine or tryptophan, likely indicating a read error. This rearrangement joins TRBV6-4 to TRBJ2-3; a possible D gene is TRBD2 (7 bases). Trimming shortened V by 0 bases and J by 1 base, and 8 bases separated the two germline ends. CDR1 MRHNA and CDR2 SNTAGT come from the germline V gene. This CDR3 has 15 amino acids. The CDR3 here is CASSDSGGGTDTQYL. The CDR3 coding sequence is TGTGCCAGCAGTGACTCAGGGGGGGGCACAGATACGCAGTATTTG.

This clonotype was counted a few times. The chain uses TRBV6-6 and TRBJ1-1; perhaps TRBD1 as D (6 bases). Germline CDR1 MNHNY, CDR2 SVGAGI (reference sequence). Trimming left V 4 bases short and J 5 bases short, with 23 bases between. This CDR3 spans 17 amino acids. The CDR3 DNA reads as TGTGCCAGCAGTTTCCGCCAAGGACGGGGGGCGAAGACTGAAGCTTTCTTT. It encodes CASSFRQGRGAKTEAFF.

The chain carries TRBV5-1 and TRBJ1-1; D perhaps matches TRBD1 (6 bases). Per germline, CDR1 SGHRS and CDR2 YFSETQ. This CDR3 has 14 amino acids. Trimming removed 0 bases at V and 4 bases at J, with 10 bases between. CDR3 protein: CASSLGYRATEAFF. DNA for the CDR3: TGCGCCAGCAGCTTGGGTTACAGGGCCACTGAAGCTTTCTTT.

In this sample, this clonotype turned up many times. The chain links TRBV19 to TRBJ1-1; the D is unclear. Germline CDR1 and CDR2: LNHDA and SQIVND (reference sequence). This CDR3 comprises 13 residues. The ends were cut back, 5 bases at V and 0 bases at J, with 7 bases in the middle. The CDR3 here is CASSWAMNTEAFF. CDR3 DNA sequence: TGTGCCAGTAGTTGGGCCATGAACACTGAAGCTTTCTTT.

This clonotype was counted at least ten times. This chain joins TRBV29-1 and TRBJ1-5; possible D gene TRBD1, 6 bases. Per germline, CDR1 SQVTM and CDR2 ANQGSEA. The V end was cut by 4 bases, the J end by 5 bases, with 9 bases between. CDR3 length equals 12 residues. The DNA for the CDR3 is TGCAGCGTTGTTGCAGGGGATCAGCCCCAGCATTTT. Translation gives CSVVAGDQPQHF.

The rearrangement links TRBV2 to TRBJ2-5, with 7 bases that match TRBD1. This CDR3 contains 13 residues. Germline V CDR1 and CDR2: SNHLY, FYNNEI. The J segment lost 3 bases and the V segment lost 6 bases, leaving 4 bases of the junction unmatched. CDR3 amino acids: CASRVDREETQYF. CDR3 bases: TGTGCCAGCAGAGTAGACAGGGAAGAGACCCAGTACTTC. The full variable domain, in which reference TRBV2 and TRBJ2-5 provide the parts outside the CDR3, is EPEVTQTPSHQVTQMGQEVILRCVPISNHLYFYWYRQILGQKVEFLVSFYNNEISEKSEIFDDQFSVERPDGSNFTLKIRSTKLEDSAMYFCASRVDREETQYFGPGTRLLVL.

This sequence joins TRBV11-3 and TRBJ2-5; no definite D call. Trimming left V 1 base short and J 3 bases short, with 12 bases between. The CDR3 extends over 15 amino acids. Germline assignment: CDR1 SGHNT and CDR2 YENEEA. The CDR3 nucleotides are TGTGCCAGCAGCTTAGTTACTCCTCCAAAAGAGACCCAGTACTTC. Translation gives CASSLVTPPKETQYF.